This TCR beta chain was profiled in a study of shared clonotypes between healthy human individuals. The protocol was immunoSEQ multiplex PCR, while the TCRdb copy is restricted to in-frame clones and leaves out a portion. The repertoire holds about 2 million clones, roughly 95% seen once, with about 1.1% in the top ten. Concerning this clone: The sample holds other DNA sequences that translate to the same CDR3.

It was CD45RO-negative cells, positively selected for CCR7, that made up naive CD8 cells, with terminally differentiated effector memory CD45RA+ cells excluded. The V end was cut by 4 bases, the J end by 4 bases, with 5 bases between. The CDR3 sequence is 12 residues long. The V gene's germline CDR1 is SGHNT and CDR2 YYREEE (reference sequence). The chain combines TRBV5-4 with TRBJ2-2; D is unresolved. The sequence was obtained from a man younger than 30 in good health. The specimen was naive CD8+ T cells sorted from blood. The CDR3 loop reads CASSPPTGELFF. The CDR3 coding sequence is TGTGCCAGCAGCCCCCCCACCGGGGAGCTGTTTTTT. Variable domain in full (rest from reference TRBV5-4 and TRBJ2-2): ETGVTQSPTHLIKTRGQQVTLRCSSQSGHNTVSWYQQALGQGPQFIFQYYREEENGRGNFPPRFSGLQFPNYSSELNVNALELDDSALYLCASSPPTGELFFGEGSRLTVL.